The clone carrying this T cell receptor (beta chain) occurred a few times. The antigen is undetermined. This entry is derived from a study of early T cells in non-severe SARS-CoV-2 infection. Across the study: Unpaired chains resulted from sequencing bulk RNA of unsorted whole blood. Broader study findings: The VDJdb matching leaned toward anti-spike CD8 responses and overlooked private and CD4 specificities.

With 5 bases removed from V and 4 bases from J, the gap between germline ends came to 14 bases. This CDR3 is 14 amino acids long. The germline CDR1 and CDR2 sequences are SEHNR and FQNEAQ (reference sequence). Each cDNA molecule carried a unique molecular identifier. TCRdb reprocessed the 5' RACE reads with MiXCR, giving one entry per CDR3 protein. The sample comprises approximately 60,000 distinct CDR3 sequences, roughly an eighth of which are singletons, and about 3% rests with the top ten. The sequenced sample was whole blood. V is TRBV7-9 and J is TRBJ1-1, with D unclear. This sequence originates from an adult who was a healthcare worker with PCR-confirmed SARS-CoV-2 infection or an uninfected control (not recorded which). CDR3 residues: CASSPNAGGTEAFF. CDR3 nucleotide sequence: TGTGCCAGCAGCCCCAACGCGGGAGGCACTGAAGCTTTCTTT.